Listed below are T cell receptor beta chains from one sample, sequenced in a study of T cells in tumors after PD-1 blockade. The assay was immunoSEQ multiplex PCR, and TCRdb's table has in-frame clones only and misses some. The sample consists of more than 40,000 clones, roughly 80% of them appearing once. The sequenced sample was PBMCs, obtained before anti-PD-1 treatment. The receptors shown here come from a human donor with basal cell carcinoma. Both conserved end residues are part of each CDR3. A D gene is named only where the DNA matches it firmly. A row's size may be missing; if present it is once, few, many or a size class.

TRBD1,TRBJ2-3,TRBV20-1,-,CSASEWDRDTDTQYF,TGCAGTGCTAGTGAATGGGACAGGGACACAGATACGCAGTATTTT
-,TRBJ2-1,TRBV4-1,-,CASSQVGGPYNEQFF,TGCGCCAGCAGCCAAGTGGGGGGCCCCTACAATGAGCAGTTCTTC
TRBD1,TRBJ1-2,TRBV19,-,CASTRPTGGYGYTF,TGTGCCAGTACTCGGCCGACAGGGGGGTATGGCTACACCTTC
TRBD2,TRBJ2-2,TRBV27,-,CASSPTSGNTGELFF,TGTGCCAGCAGTCCGACTAGCGGGAACACCGGGGAGCTGTTTTTT
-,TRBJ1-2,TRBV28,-,CASSRRLSNYGYTF,TGTGCCAGCAGTCGCCGCCTGAGTAACTATGGCTACACCTTC
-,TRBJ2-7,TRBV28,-,CASRGPGTPSTGQYF,TGTGCCAGCAGGGGACCAGGGACACCTTCTACGGGGCAGTACTTC
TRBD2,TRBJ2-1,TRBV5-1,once,CASSTLAVNEQFF,TGCGCCAGCAGCACACTAGCGGTCAATGAGCAGTTCTTC
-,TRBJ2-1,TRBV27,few,CASSLRDEQFF,TGTGCCAGCAGTTTGCGCGATGAGCAGTTCTTC
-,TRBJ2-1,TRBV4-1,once,CASSQDSPGRAHEQFF,TGCGCCAGCAGCCAAGATTCGCCGGGCAGGGCCCATGAGCAGTTCTTC
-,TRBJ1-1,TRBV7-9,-,CASSAVLGHDMNTEAFF,TGTGCCAGCAGCGCCGTTCTTGGACACGATATGAACACTGAAGCTTTCTTT
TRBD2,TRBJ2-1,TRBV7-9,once,CASSYILTSGGNNEQFF,TGTGCCAGCAGCTACATACTTACTAGCGGGGGTAACAATGAGCAGTTCTTC
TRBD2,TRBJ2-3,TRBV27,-,CASSSALGTSARLIDTQYF,TGTGCCAGCAGTTCAGCCCTCGGGACTAGCGCCCGCCTTATTGATACGCAGTATTTT
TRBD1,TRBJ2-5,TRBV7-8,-,CASSSPDRVETQYF,TGTGCCAGCAGCTCACCGGACAGGGTTGAGACCCAGTACTTC
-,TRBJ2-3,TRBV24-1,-,CATSDFGGFTDTQYF,TGTGCCACCAGTGATTTTGGCGGCTTCACAGATACGCAGTATTTT
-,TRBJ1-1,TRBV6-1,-,CASSETGLGNTEAFF,TGTGCCAGCAGTGAAACAGGGCTGGGGAACACTGAAGCTTTCTTT
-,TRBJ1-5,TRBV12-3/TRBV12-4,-,CASSLGADQPQHF,TGTGCCAGCAGTCTAGGGGCCGATCAGCCCCAGCATTTT
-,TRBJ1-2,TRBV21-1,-,CASSKAGGGNGYTF,TGTGCCAGCAGCAAAGCAGGAGGGGGAAATGGCTACACCTTC
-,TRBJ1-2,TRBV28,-,CASSLPQGSNYGYTF,TGTGCCAGCAGTTTGCCACAGGGATCTAACTATGGCTACACCTTC
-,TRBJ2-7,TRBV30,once,CAWGVQRRAEQYF,TGTGCCTGGGGTGTTCAAAGAAGGGCCGAGCAGTACTTC
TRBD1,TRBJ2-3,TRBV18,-,CASSRLPGTGGTDTQYF,TGTGCCAGCTCGCGCCTTCCCGGGACAGGGGGCACAGATACGCAGTATTTT
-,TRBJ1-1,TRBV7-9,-,CASSARGQPREAFF,TGTGCCAGCAGCGCCCGCGGACAGCCACGTGAAGCTTTCTTT
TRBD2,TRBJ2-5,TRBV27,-,CASSSLLRGGQETQYF,TGTGCCAGCAGTTCACTTCTACGGGGGGGCCAAGAGACCCAGTACTTC
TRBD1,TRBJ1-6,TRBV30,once,CAWSVVRGNSPLHF,TGTGCCTGGAGTGTAGTCAGGGGGAATTCACCCCTCCACTTT
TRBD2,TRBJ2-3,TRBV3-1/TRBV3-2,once,CASSRIAGGAGDTQYF,TGTGCCAGCAGCAGAATAGCGGGGGGGGCAGGGGATACGCAGTATTTT
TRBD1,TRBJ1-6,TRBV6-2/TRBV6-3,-,CASSPSWTGASNSPLHF,TGTGCCAGCAGCCCTAGCTGGACAGGGGCATCTAATTCACCCCTCCACTTT
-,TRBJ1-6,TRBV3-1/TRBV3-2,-,CASSQDPGNSPLHF,TGTGCCAGCAGCCAAGATCCGGGTAATTCACCCCTCCACTTT
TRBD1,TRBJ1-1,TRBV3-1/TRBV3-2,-,CASSPYVGTARNTEAFF,TGTGCCAGCAGCCCATATGTTGGGACAGCTAGGAACACTGAAGCTTTCTTT
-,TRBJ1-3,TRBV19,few,CATVGAGNTIYF,TGTGCCACCGTGGGGGCTGGAAACACCATATATTTT
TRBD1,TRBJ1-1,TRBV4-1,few,CASTGTAWFSTEAFF,TGCGCCAGCACCGGGACAGCCTGGTTTAGCACTGAAGCTTTCTTT
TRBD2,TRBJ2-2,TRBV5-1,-,CASSFLAGGPGELFF,TGCGCCAGCAGCTTTCTAGCGGGGGGCCCCGGGGAGCTGTTTTTT
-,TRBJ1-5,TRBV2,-,CASSEHTGGGNQPQHF,TGTGCCAGCAGTGAGCACACGGGTGGGGGCAATCAGCCCCAGCATTTT
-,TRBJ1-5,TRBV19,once,CASSGYNQPQHF,TGTGCCAGTTCAGGGTACAATCAGCCCCAGCATTTT
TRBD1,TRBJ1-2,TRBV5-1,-,CASSLESTGSYGYTF,TGCGCCAGCAGCTTGGAGTCGACAGGGTCTTATGGCTACACCTTC
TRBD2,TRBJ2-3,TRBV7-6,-,CASRAGGRADTQYF,TGTGCCAGCAGAGCGGGGGGCAGGGCAGATACGCAGTATTTT
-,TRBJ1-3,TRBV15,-,CATSREKGLGNTIYF,TGTGCCACCAGCAGAGAAAAAGGGCTCGGAAACACCATATATTTT